This TCR beta chain was captured in a study of cytomegalovirus exposure and HLA in healthy donors. Study-wide background: A data release that came early held roughly 85 million unique TCRs from HLA-typed donors.

Study observations and caveats: According to a later analysis, donors in an Asian-associated ancestry cluster reportedly had fewer N-insertions than the approximately 730-donor mean. A later analysis reported that several of the most significant clusters appeared to be linked to common viral pathogens, among them Epstein-Barr virus. TCR association rates varied by HLA locus in a later analysis, with DRB1 highest and HLA-C lowest.

Comment on this clone: Its antigen is unidentified.

V was shortened by 3 bases and J by 1 base, with 13 bases between the two germline ends. Germline values: CDR1 SGHRS, CDR2 YFSETQ. The CDR3 has 15 amino acids. PCR employed 60 Vbeta and 13 Jbeta primers. TCRdb's copy holds only in-frame clones and misses some; the assay was immunoSEQ multiplex PCR. This table has roughly 130,000 clones, approximately 69% appearing once. This TCR came from a man aged 40-49 years in good health and CMV-seropositive. The chain links TRBV5-1 to TRBJ1-2; TRBD1 might be the D (6 bases). Sequences were obtained from PBMCs. CDR3 amino acids: CASSSSTGINYGYTF. The CDR3 bases are TGCGCCAGCAGCTCTTCGACAGGTATTAACTATGGCTACACCTTC.